A single sample is the source of the 26 T cell receptor beta chains below, sequenced in a study of blood T cells in healthy people across ages. A second PCR of roughly 7 to 11 cycles used a sample-barcoded 5' primer and a J-beta primer mix. TCRdb re-analysed the 5' RACE reads in MiXCR, keeping a single row per CDR3 protein. The table includes 450,000 to 700,000 distinct CDR3 sequences, 25% to 30% detected once. The specimen sequenced was blood. The receptor source for this set is a woman in her 70s in good health.

This clonotype was counted between two and nine times. The chain couples TRBV7-2 to TRBJ2-7; 8 bases are a match to TRBD2. Germline lookup yields CDR1 SGHTA and CDR2 FQGNSA. The CDR3 has 18 amino acids. The junction had 19 bases not matched to a gene; V was cut back by 5 bases and J by 4 bases. Here the CDR3 reads CASSHPASGGAPKYEQYF. As DNA, the CDR3 is TGTGCCAGCAGCCACCCGGCAAGCGGGGGCGCACCTAAATACGAGCAGTACTTC. Drawing the rest from reference TRBV7-2 and TRBJ2-7, the complete variable domain is GAGVSQSPSNKVTEKGKDVELRCDPISGHTALYWYRQSLGQGLEFLIYFQGNSAPDKSGLPSDRFSAERTGGSVSTLTIQRTQQEDSAVYLCASSHPASGGAPKYEQYFGPGTRLTVT.

This clonotype was picked up a small number of times. The V and J genes are TRBV10-3 and TRBJ2-3; D is perhaps TRBD2 (6 bases). V lost 5 bases and J lost 2, with 14 bases in between. The germline V gene has CDR1 ENHRY and CDR2 SYGVKD. The CDR3 has 15 amino acids. DNA of the CDR3: TGTGCCATCAGTATCGGGACTTTTCTCACAGATACGCAGTATTTT. This encodes CAISIGTFLTDTQYF.

V gene TRBV12-3 or TRBV12-4 combines with J gene TRBJ2-2; D is possibly TRBD1 (6 bases). The V and J ends lost 5 bases and 4 bases respectively, with 17 bases between them. The length of the CDR3 is 16 residues. The CDR3 loop reads CASSPLRTASTGELFF. For the CDR3, the DNA is TGTGCCAGCAGTCCATTACGGACAGCAAGCACCGGGGAGCTGTTTTTT.

CDR3 region: CASSLGSGTGFYEQYF. Written as DNA, the CDR3 is TGTGCCAGCAGCCTGGGCAGCGGGACAGGGTTCTACGAGCAGTACTTC. The V gene is TRBV7-8, the J gene TRBJ2-7; 9 positions match TRBD1. From germline, CDR1 is SGHVS and CDR2 FQNEAQ. The CDR3 is made up of 16 amino acids. The ends lost 5 bases at V and 3 bases at J; junction bases unmatched: 11.

This clonotype was counted between two and nine times. This sequence joins TRBV20-1 and TRBJ2-3; 11 nucleotides line up with TRBD2. This CDR3 is 16 amino acids long. The V gene end was trimmed by 3 bases and the J gene end by 2 bases; junction bases not matched to a gene: 7. CDR1 DFQATT and CDR2 SNEGSKA come from the germline V gene (reference sequence). DNA of the CDR3: TGCAGTGCTAGTAGGTCTAGCGGGGGGCTCACAGATACGCAGTATTTT. This translates into CSASRSSGGLTDTQYF.

The chain employs TRBV7-9 and TRBJ1-4; D gene uncertain. The V end lost 5 bases, the J end lost 0 bases, and 13 bases lay between the germline ends. The CDR3 has 16 amino acids. CDR1 and CDR2 (germline): SEHNR, FQNEAQ (reference sequence). The CDR3 bases are TGTGCCAGCAGCGCGCTTAAGACCGCAACTAATGAAAAACTGTTTTTT. Translation gives CASSALKTATNEKLFF.

The rearrangement joins TRBV7-2 to TRBJ2-3; D gene ambiguous. CDR3 length: 13 amino acids. From germline, CDR1 is SGHTA and CDR2 FQGNSA. V was shortened by 5 bases and J by 2 bases, with 8 bases between the two germline ends. The CDR3 loop reads CASSQRHTDTQYF. The CDR3 DNA reads as TGTGCCAGCAGCCAACGGCACACAGATACGCAGTATTTT.

This clonotype was found a few times. The rearrangement joins TRBV4-3 to TRBJ2-7; D is ambiguous. With 0 bases removed from V and 1 base from J, the gap between germline ends came to 13 bases. Germline-derived CDR1 and CDR2 are LGHNA and YSLEER. There are 16 residues in the CDR3. The CDR3 nucleotides read TGCGCCAGCAGCCAAGATGGGTACAGTTCTTCCTACGAGCAGTACTTC. As protein: CASSQDGYSSSYEQYF.

V and J are TRBV11-2 and TRBJ1-1; D is unresolved. Germline CDR1 is SGHAT and CDR2 is FQNNGV. The CDR3 length is 13 residues. With 0 bases removed from V and 7 bases from J, the gap between germline ends came to 9 bases. CDR3 nucleotide sequence: TGTGCCAGCAGCTTAGACAGGAAGGGTGAAGCTTTCTTT. Translation gives CASSLDRKGEAFF.

This chain uses TRBV12-3 or TRBV12-4 with TRBJ1-2; D is possibly TRBD1 (6 bases). Trimming took off 3 bases at V and 10 bases at J, with 12 bases between the two ends. The length of the CDR3 is 12 residues. CDR3 nucleotides: TGTGCCAGCAGTTTGGTCGGACAGTCCTACACCTTC. Its translation: CASSLVGQSYTF.

A word on this clonotype: The junction does not match germline at one end; this may be a read error. This chain links TRBV7-6 with TRBJ2-7, with a weak D call TRBD1 (6 bases). Germline V CDR1 and CDR2: SGHVS, FNYEAQ. The CDR3 extends over 14 amino acids. CDR3 amino acids: CAGSSTGIGYEQYF. The CDR3 DNA follows: TGTGCCGGCAGCTCTACAGGGATAGGGTACGAGCAGTACTTC. The full variable domain, rest sourced from reference TRBV7-6 and TRBJ2-7, is GAGVSQSPRYKVTKRGQDVALRCDPISGHVSLYWYRQALGQGPEFLTYFNYEAQQDKSGLPNDRFSAERPEGSISTLTIQRTEQRDSAMYRCAGSSTGIGYEQYFGPGTRLTVT.

The chain joins TRBV3-1 to TRBJ1-2; tentatively, D is TRBD1 (6 bases). Trimming stripped 1 base from V and 4 bases from J, with 10 bases between. This CDR3 comprises 14 residues. The germline CDR1 and CDR2 sequences are LGHDT and YNNKEL (reference sequence). CDR3 nucleotides: TGTGCCAGCAGCCAAGGAACAGGGCGCTATGGCTACACCTTC. Protein product: CASSQGTGRYGYTF.

V is TRBV7-2 and J is TRBJ2-5; the match to TRBD2 covers 9 bases. The ends lost 2 bases at V and 5 bases at J; junction bases unmatched: 12. Germline V CDR1 and CDR2: SGHTA, FQGNSA. This CDR3 has 17 residues. CDR3 sequence (DNA): TGTGCCAGCAGCTTAATTAGGGGCGGGGGGGCTTCGGAGACCCAGTACTTC. It yields the protein CASSLIRGGGASETQYF.

This chain links TRBV18 with TRBJ1-1; 10 bases align to TRBD1. V dropped 4 bases and J dropped 3; count of bases not matched to a gene: 5. This CDR3 is built from 15 residues. The germline V gene encodes CDR1 KGHSH and CDR2 LQKENI. The CDR3 coding sequence is TGTGCCAGCTCACGATCCGGGACAGGGGACACTGAAGCTTTCTTT. Residues: CASSRSGTGDTEAFF.

The sample holds a few counts of this clonotype. This rearrangement joins TRBV6-2 or TRBV6-3 to TRBJ2-3; perhaps TRBD1 as D (6 bases). Germline loops: CDR1 MNHEY, CDR2 SVGEGT. The CDR3 runs 13 residues. The germline V and J ends were trimmed by 5 bases and 6 bases, with 12 bases remaining between them. The DNA of the CDR3 is TGTGCCAGCAGTAGGACAGTAGGGGATACGCAGTATTTT. Its translation: CASSRTVGDTQYF.

The chain recombines TRBV4-2 with TRBJ2-3, with D possibly being TRBD1 (5 bases). Germline CDR1 reads LGHNA; CDR2 reads YNFKEQ. The CDR3 covers 15 residues. The germline V and J ends were trimmed by 0 bases and 2 bases, with 9 bases remaining between them. Here the CDR3 DNA reads TGTGCCAGCAGCCAAGAGCCTGGGGCCACAGATACGCAGTATTTT. Residues: CASSQEPGATDTQYF.

J is TRBJ1-1 and V is TRBV5-1, with D possibly being TRBD1 (5 bases). The V end was cut by 4 bases, the J end by 6 bases, with 13 bases between. From germline, CDR1 is SGHRS and CDR2 YFSETQ. CDR3 size: 13 residues. DNA of the CDR3: TGCGCCAGCAGCGGGAGGGGAGCGGCTGAAGCTTTCTTT. Translation: CASSGRGAAEAFF.

This clonotype showed up just a few times. The gene calls are TRBV5-1 and TRBJ2-5; 10 nucleotides align to TRBD2. The DNA end is more similar to TRBJ2-1, so the J call may be wrong. CDR3 length: 14 residues. Looked up from germline, CDR1 is SGHRS and CDR2 is YFSETQ. As DNA, the CDR3 is TGCGCCAGCCAACTAGCGGGGAGCTACAATGAGCAGTTCTTC. Protein sequence: CASQLAGSYNEQFF.

This clonotype has just a few counts. This chain connects TRBV7-8 to TRBJ2-1; D not certain. This CDR3 contains 13 residues. Germline values: CDR1 SGHVS, CDR2 FQNEAQ. Between the trimmed V and J ends, which lost 5 bases and 5 bases, there was a span of 10 bases. The CDR3 loop is CASSPSRDNEQFF. CDR3 in DNA: TGTGCCAGCAGCCCTTCTAGAGACAATGAGCAGTTCTTC.

This clonotype has a handful of counts. The V and J genes are TRBV4-3 and TRBJ2-1, with D tentatively TRBD1 (5 bases). In germline, CDR1 is LGHNA, CDR2 YSLEER. The germline V and J ends were trimmed by 0 bases and 8 bases, with 17 bases remaining between them. This CDR3 is built from 16 residues. The DNA of the CDR3 is TGCGCCAGCAGCCAAGATTGGGTGGGGCCTATCGATGAGCAGTTCTTC. This codes for CASSQDWVGPIDEQFF.

V is TRBV6-8 and J is TRBJ2-5, with D perhaps given as TRBD1 or TRBD2 (6 bases each). The J call is doubtful: the DNA matches TRBJ2-1 better. Germline CDR1 MNHGY, CDR2 SAAAGT. CDR3 size: 14 residues. As DNA, the CDR3 is TGTGCCAGCAGTTACCCTGAGGGGGGCCCTGAGCAGTTCTTC. Translation: CASSYPEGGPEQFF.

In the case of this clonotype: Sequence at one end of the junction differs from germline and may be a read error. This chain links TRBV20-1 with TRBJ2-4; TRBD2 might be the D (6 bases). Germline CDR1 and CDR2: DFQATT and SNEGSKA (reference sequence). The CDR3 contains 14 residues. CDR3 in amino acids: CSARDGSGKNIQYF. The DNA of the CDR3 is TGCAGTGCTAGAGATGGTAGCGGAAAAAACATCCAGTACTTC.

The genes are TRBV29-1 and TRBJ2-3, with a weak D call TRBD2 (5 bases). This CDR3 has 11 residues. The V gene lost 2 bases and the J gene lost 12 bases, with 12 bases spanning the gap. Per germline, CDR1 SQVTM and CDR2 ANQGSEA. The CDR3 here is CSVESEGRQYF. In nucleotides, the CDR3 is TGCAGCGTTGAAAGCGAGGGCCGCCAGTATTTT.

This chain links TRBV27 with TRBJ2-5, with 12 bases identical to TRBD2. After removal of 5 bases from V and 6 bases from J, the junction contained 4 bases not matched to a gene. The CDR3 spans 14 residues. Germline V gene data show CDR1 as MNHEY and CDR2 as SMNVEV (reference sequence). The CDR3 loop is CASSTSGGRKTQYF. The CDR3 coding sequence is TGTGCCAGCAGTACTAGCGGGGGGCGAAAGACCCAGTACTTC.

This clonotype has more than one count but fewer than ten. J is TRBJ1-4 and V is TRBV6-5, with 7 bases aligning to TRBD1. Trimming cost V 1 base and J 7 bases; bases outside gene matches: 6. This CDR3 has 15 residues. The germline V gene has CDR1 MNHEY and CDR2 SVGAGI. The CDR3 region is CASSYFRGGIEKLFF. For the CDR3, the DNA is TGTGCCAGCAGTTACTTCAGAGGGGGCATTGAAAAACTGTTTTTT.

The chain recombines TRBV29-1 with TRBJ2-3; 7 positions agree with TRBD2. The V gene end was trimmed by 3 bases and the J gene end by 5 bases; junction bases not matched to a gene: 11. Germline V gives CDR1 SQVTM, CDR2 ANQGSEA. The CDR3 is 15 residues long. The CDR3 is CSVEPGGGDEDTQYF. The CDR3 coding sequence is TGCAGCGTTGAGCCCGGGGGAGGGGACGAAGATACGCAGTATTTT.